The rows below give T cell receptor beta chains drawn from one sample of a study of technical replicates of blood from a few donors. TCRdb keeps only in-frame clones here, not all; method: immunoSEQ multiplex PCR. Of roughly 93,000 clones listed, 90% to 96% are singletons. Sequenced material: T cells isolated from PBMCs. These receptors came from a human donor in good health. Both conserved end residues are part of each CDR3. D genes are given only for firm matches. Rows may omit the clone size; those that give it use once, few, many or a size class.

v_gene	abundance	d_gene	j_gene	CDR3nt	CDR3aa
TRBV6-1	once	TRBD1	TRBJ2-7	TGTGCCAGCAGTGCCCGCAGGGGGTACGAGCAGTACTTC	CASSARRGYEQYF
TRBV2	NA	TRBD2	TRBJ2-5	TGTGCCAGCAGAATGGTGGATCTAGCGGATCAAGAGACCCAGTACTTC	CASRMVDLADQETQYF
TRBV19	NA	TRBD1	TRBJ2-1	TGTGCCAGTAGTCCACCAGGACAGGGTCCCTACAATGAGCAGTTCTTC	CASSPPGQGPYNEQFF
TRBV27	once	TRBD1	TRBJ2-7	TGTGCCACCAAATACCGGGACAGGGGCTACGAGCAGTACTTC	CATKYRDRGYEQYF
TRBV15	once	NA	TRBJ2-5	TGTGCCACCAGCAGAGATGGCTCCGGGACTGCCCCACCCCCCAGACACCCCCAAGAGACCCAGTACTTC	CATSRDGSGTAPPPRHPQETQYF
TRBV6-5	NA	TRBD1	TRBJ1-5	TGTGCCAGCAGTTACTCGATTGCAGGGGGTCAGCCCCAGCATTTT	CASSYSIAGGQPQHF
TRBV19	NA	NA	TRBJ1-3	TGTGCCAGTAGTCCCCCCCGCGGCAGGGGAAGAAACACCATATATTTT	CASSPPRGRGRNTIYF
TRBV18	NA	NA	TRBJ1-2	TGTGCCAGCTCACCACCAGGGGGGGGCCAGAGGAACTATGGCTACACCTTC	CASSPPGGGQRNYGYTF
TRBV29-1	few	NA	TRBJ1-1	TGCAGCGTTCGGGAGATCAATAGGATTGAAGCTTTCTTT	CSVREINRIEAFF
TRBV21-1	NA	NA	TRBJ1-5	TGTGCCAGCAGCAATCAGGGCACCTATAGCAATCAGCCCCAGCATTTT	CASSNQGTYSNQPQHF
TRBV7-9	NA	TRBD1	TRBJ1-1	TGTGCCAGCAGCCCCGGCCCGGGACAGCTGAACACTGAAGCTTTCTTT	CASSPGPGQLNTEAFF
TRBV10-1	NA	TRBD1	TRBJ2-3	TGCGCCAGCAACAGGGGGTCGAGCACAGATACGCAGTATTTT	CASNRGSSTDTQYF
TRBV11-3	few	TRBD1	TRBJ1-1	TGTGCCAGCAGCTTAGAACAGGGGGGGACTGAAGCTTTCTTT	CASSLEQGGTEAFF
TRBV28	NA	NA	TRBJ2-7	TGTGCCAGCAGTTTATCCCTGGACAGTGCCTACGAGCAGTACTTC	CASSLSLDSAYEQYF
TRBV11-2	NA	NA	TRBJ1-1	TGTGCCAGCAGCCCTTCCCTGAACACTGAAGCTTTCTTT	CASSPSLNTEAFF
TRBV27	NA	NA	TRBJ2-3	TGTGCCAGCAGTTACAGGGTAACAGATACGCAGTATTTT	CASSYRVTDTQYF
TRBV19	once	NA	TRBJ1-1	TGTGCCAGTCTGACAAAGGGAGTAGCTTTCTTT	CASLTKGVAFF
TRBV10-1	NA	NA	TRBJ1-4	TGCGCCAGCAGAGGCGCCCCTACATCGAAACGGGCAACTAATGAAAAACTGTTTTTT	CASRGAPTSKRATNEKLFF
TRBV11-3	NA	NA	TRBJ2-1	TGTGCCAGCAGCCCGAACTCGGTCAATGAGCAGTTCTTC	CASSPNSVNEQFF
TRBV30	NA	NA	TRBJ1-5	TGTGCCTGGAGTATAACAGGTAATCAGCCCCAGCATTTT	CAWSITGNQPQHF
TRBV18	NA	NA	TRBJ2-7	TGTGCCAGCTCACCACCGGGACACCGGATCTCCGAGCAGTACTTC	CASSPPGHRISEQYF
TRBV9	NA	TRBD2	TRBJ2-3	TGTGCCAGCAGAGGCAGCGGGGGGGTGTCGCAGTATTTT	CASRGSGGVSQYF
TRBV19	NA	NA	TRBJ2-3	TGTGCCAGTAGTAAGGAGGGGAACACAGATACGCAGTATTTT	CASSKEGNTDTQYF
TRBV7-2	NA	NA	TRBJ2-1	TGTGCCAGCAGCTTATATCAGTTCCCCAATGAGCAGTTCTTC	CASSLYQFPNEQFF
TRBV7-2	NA	NA	TRBJ1-2	TGTGCCAGCAGCTTATTGGACTCCTATGGCTACACCTTC	CASSLLDSYGYTF
TRBV5-4	NA	TRBD1	TRBJ1-3	TGTGCCAGCAGCACGGGGACAGGGCGTCGAAACACCATATATTTT	CASSTGTGRRNTIYF
TRBV5-1	NA	NA	TRBJ2-7	TGCGCCAGCAGCTTCTCACAGAGAGCCTACGAGCAGTACTTC	CASSFSQRAYEQYF
TRBV2	NA	NA	TRBJ1-1	TGTGCCAGCAGTGATCGCCTGAGGAACACTGAAGCTTTCTTT	CASSDRLRNTEAFF
TRBV2	NA	TRBD2	TRBJ2-7	TGTGCCAGCGTGCGGGGGGGCGGCTACGAGCAGTACTTC	CASVRGGGYEQYF
TRBV15	NA	NA	TRBJ2-7	TGTGCCACCAGCAGGGCCAGGGATTACTACCCGTTGCAGTACTTC	CATSRARDYYPLQYF
TRBV6-6	NA	NA	TRBJ1-1	TGTGCCAGCAGTTACTCGATTCCGGGGGGAGCTTTCTTT	CASSYSIPGGAFF
TRBV27	NA	TRBD2	TRBJ2-7	TGTGCCAGCTCACTAGCGGGGTTCCTCATTCACGAGCAGTACTTC	CASSLAGFLIHEQYF
TRBV29-1	once	NA	TRBJ2-1	TGCAGCGCCGTGTTTTATTCTAGGAATAGGCGGTTCTTC	CSAVFYSRNRRFF
TRBV18	NA	NA	TRBJ1-2	TGTGCCAGCTCACCAACAGCAGGGGACTATGGCTACACCTTC	CASSPTAGDYGYTF
TRBV5-1	NA	TRBD2	TRBJ2-1	TGCGCCAGCAGCTTATTGGTAGCGGGGGTGAATGAGCAGTTCTTC	CASSLLVAGVNEQFF
TRBV5-1	NA	NA	TRBJ1-4	TGCGCCAGCAGTGAGGAGGGTAGAGAAAAACTGTTTTTT	CASSEEGREKLFF
TRBV5-1	NA	TRBD1	TRBJ1-1	TGCGCCAGCGGCTACGACAGGGGAGGCACTGAAGCTTTCTTT	CASGYDRGGTEAFF
TRBV5-1	NA	TRBD2	TRBJ2-3	TGCGCCAGCAGCTCGGGAGGACTAGCGGGGGGATTCACAGATACGCAGTATTTT	CASSSGGLAGGFTDTQYF
TRBV4-1	few	NA	TRBJ1-1	TGCGCCAGCAGCCAAGGAACAGGGCTGAACACTGAAGCTTTCTTT	CASSQGTGLNTEAFF